The sequence of this TCR beta chain was determined in a study of T cell changes during pregnancy in multiple sclerosis. The protocol was immunoSEQ multiplex PCR, while the TCRdb copy is restricted to in-frame clones and leaves out a portion. Here the sample spans tens of thousands of clones, around 92% being singletons. Germline loops: CDR1 MNHEY, CDR2 SMNVEV (reference sequence). The CDR3 is 15 residues long. The ends were cut back, 5 bases at V and 8 bases at J, with 21 bases in the middle. Here the sequenced sample was peripheral blood, taken after pregnancy. The chain combines TRBV27 with TRBJ1-2, with a possible D match to TRBD1 (6 bases). This sequence originates from a female donor in good health, enrolled as a control in a pregnancy study. The CDR3 loop reads CASSPSPTGFWGYTF. The CDR3 nucleotides read TGTGCCAGCAGTCCGTCCCCTACAGGGTTTTGGGGCTACACCTTC.